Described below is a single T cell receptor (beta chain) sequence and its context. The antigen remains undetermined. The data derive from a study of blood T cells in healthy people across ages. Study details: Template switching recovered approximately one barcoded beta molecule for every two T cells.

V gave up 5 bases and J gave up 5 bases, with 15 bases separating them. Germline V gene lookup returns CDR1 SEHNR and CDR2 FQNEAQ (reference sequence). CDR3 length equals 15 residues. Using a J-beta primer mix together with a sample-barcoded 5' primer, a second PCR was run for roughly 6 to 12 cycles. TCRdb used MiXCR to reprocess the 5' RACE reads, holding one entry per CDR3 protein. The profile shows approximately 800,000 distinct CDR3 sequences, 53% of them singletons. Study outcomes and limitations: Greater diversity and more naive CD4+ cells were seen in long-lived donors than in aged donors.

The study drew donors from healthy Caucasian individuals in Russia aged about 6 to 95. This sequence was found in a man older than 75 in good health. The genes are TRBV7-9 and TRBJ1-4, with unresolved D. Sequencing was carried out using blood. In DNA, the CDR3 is TGTGCCAGCAGCCCAGTGTTGGGATTCAATGAAAAACTGTTTTTT. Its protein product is CASSPVLGFNEKLFF.